This T cell receptor beta chain was sequenced for a study of cytomegalovirus exposure and HLA in healthy donors. The study's findings and limits: The authors enumerated over 150 TCR beta chains as linked to cytomegalovirus. CMV serostatus was the only recorded immune exposure for donors.

The PCR was carried out with 60 Vbeta primers and 13 Jbeta primers. Clones were sequenced by immunoSEQ multiplex PCR, and TCRdb holds only the in-frame ones, with some missing. The sample comprises about 160,000 clones, about 77% of which are singletons, and around 1.3% rests with the top ten. The CDR3 has 12 amino acids. Germline lookup yields CDR1 SGHRS and CDR2 YFSETQ. This clone was found a few times. Its matching antigen is unknown. One end of the junction is discordant with germline, which a read error may explain. V and J are TRBV5-1 and TRBJ2-1, with TRBD2 matching over 7 bases. Sequencing was performed on PBMCs. This clonotype originated in a woman aged 45-65 years in good health and CMV-seronegative. The CDR3 sequence is CASSREAGRPVF. The CDR3 coding sequence is TGCGCCAGCAGCCGGGAGGCGGGGAGGCCAGTCTTC.